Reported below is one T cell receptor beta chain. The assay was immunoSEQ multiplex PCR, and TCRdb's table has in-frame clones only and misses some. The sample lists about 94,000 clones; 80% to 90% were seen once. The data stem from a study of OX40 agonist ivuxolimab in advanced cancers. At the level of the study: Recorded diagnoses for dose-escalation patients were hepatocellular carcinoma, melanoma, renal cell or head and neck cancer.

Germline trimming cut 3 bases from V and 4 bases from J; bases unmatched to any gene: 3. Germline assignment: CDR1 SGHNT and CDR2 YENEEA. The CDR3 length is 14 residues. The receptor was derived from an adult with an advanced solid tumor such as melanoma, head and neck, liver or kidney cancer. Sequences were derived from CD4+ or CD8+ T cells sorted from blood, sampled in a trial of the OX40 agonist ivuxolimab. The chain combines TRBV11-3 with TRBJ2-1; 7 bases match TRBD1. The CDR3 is CASSFRDRYNEQFF. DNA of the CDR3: TGTGCCAGCAGCTTCCGGGACAGATACAATGAGCAGTTCTTC.